This T cell receptor beta chain was identified in a study of technical replicates of blood from four donors. Assay: immunoSEQ multiplex PCR; the TCRdb copy retains only in-frame clones and omits some. The sample includes tens of thousands of clones, more than 75% of them seen just once. The CDR3 consists of 14 residues. Germline CDR1 SGHTA, CDR2 FQGNSA. The ends were cut back, 5 bases at V and 4 bases at J, with 14 bases in the middle. This receptor was taken from a human donor in good health. Some clones in this sample may be carry-over from other donors' samples. The sequencing sample was made of PBMCs. This chain uses TRBV7-2 with TRBJ1-2; D gene ambiguous. CDR3 nucleotides: TGTGCCAGCAGCCCTACCGGGGAACTCTATGGCTACACCTTC. Its protein is CASSPTGELYGYTF.